Shown below are 19 T cell receptor beta chains from a single sample sequenced in a study of OX40 agonist ivuxolimab in advanced cancers. Here immunoSEQ multiplex PCR was the method, and the copy in TCRdb shows in-frame clones only, minus some. Here the sample spans fewer than 70,000 clones, 91% being singletons. The material sequenced was CD4+ or CD8+ T cells sorted from blood, taken in a trial of the OX40 agonist ivuxolimab. These receptors were taken from an adult with an advanced solid tumor such as melanoma, head and neck, liver or kidney cancer.

The CDR3 DNA is TGTGCCAGCAGCGGGCGGGGAAGCACAGATACGCAGTATTTT. Translating gives CASSGRGSTDTQYF. The chain combines TRBV9 with TRBJ2-3; perhaps TRBD2 as D (6 bases). CDR1 SGDLS and CDR2 YYNGEE come from the germline V gene. Trimming removed 3 bases from V and 0 bases from J, with 8 bases in between. This CDR3 is 14 amino acids long.

V is TRBV27 and J is TRBJ2-1; weak D call: TRBD2 (5 bases). This CDR3 is 14 amino acids long. Germline loops: CDR1 MNHEY, CDR2 SMNVEV (reference sequence). V lost 4 bases and J 0 bases, leaving 7 bases between the germline ends. The CDR3 loop reads CASSWGVSYNEQFF. The CDR3 nucleotides read TGTGCCAGCAGTTGGGGAGTCTCCTACAATGAGCAGTTCTTC.

V is TRBV7-2 and J is TRBJ2-7, with no clear D. Germline V gene data show CDR1 as SGHTA and CDR2 as FQGNSA. V gave up 2 bases and J gave up 1 base, with 12 bases separating them. The CDR3 totals 15 residues. For the CDR3, the DNA is TGTGCCAGCAGCTTACTGGTAGCCCTGTCCTACGAGCAGTACTTC. This encodes CASSLLVALSYEQYF. The full variable domain, rest sourced from reference TRBV7-2 and TRBJ2-7, is GAGVSQSPSNKVTEKGKDVELRCDPISGHTALYWYRQSLGQGLEFLIYFQGNSAPDKSGLPSDRFSAERTGGSVSTLTIQRTQQEDSAVYLCASSLLVALSYEQYFGPGTRLTVT.

J is TRBJ1-5 and V is TRBV6-1; D uncertain. The CDR3 sequence is 16 residues long. Germline CDR1 reads MNHNS; CDR2 reads SASEGT. Trimming removed 2 bases at V and 1 base at J, with 12 bases between. CDR3 region: CASSEFSGLSNQPQHF. The DNA for the CDR3 is TGTGCCAGCAGTGAATTCTCGGGTTTGAGCAATCAGCCCCAGCATTTT.

The chain combines TRBV7-9 with TRBJ2-1; 8 nucleotides agree with TRBD2. The CDR3 extends over 15 amino acids. CDR1 SEHNR and CDR2 FQNEAQ come from the germline V gene (reference sequence). With 8 bases clipped from V and 0 bases from J, the junction kept 6 bases outside the gene matches. The CDR3 protein is CASGVAGLSYNEQFF. CDR3 nucleotide sequence: TGTGCCAGCGGAGTAGCGGGACTCTCCTACAATGAGCAGTTCTTC.

This chain uses TRBV11-2 with TRBJ2-3; D may be TRBD1 or TRBD2 (5 bases each). This CDR3 is built from 17 residues. The V gene's germline CDR1 is SGHAT and CDR2 FQNNGV. V was clipped by 3 bases and J by 2 bases, with 18 bases between them. The CDR3 sequence: CASSLRGRRFITDTQYF. The CDR3 DNA reads TGTGCCAGCAGCTTGAGGGGCAGAAGGTTTATCACAGATACGCAGTATTTT.

The chain is built from TRBV5-6 and TRBJ1-2; 7 nucleotides match TRBD1. CDR1 is SGHDT, CDR2 YYEEEE, per germline. After removal of 4 bases from V and 7 bases from J, the junction contained 7 bases not matched to a gene. The CDR3 spans 13 residues. CDR3 sequence: CASSGDRASGYTF. The CDR3 coding sequence is TGTGCCAGCAGCGGAGACAGGGCGTCTGGCTACACCTTC.

The chain links TRBV19 to TRBJ2-7, with D tentatively TRBD1 (5 bases). This CDR3 is 15 amino acids long. Germline values: CDR1 LNHDA, CDR2 SQIVND (reference sequence). The V end was cut by 3 bases, the J end by 2 bases, with 14 bases between. In nucleotides, the CDR3 is TGTGCCAGTAGTATTTATGGGGCCAGACCCTACGAGCAGTACTTC. Its protein product is CASSIYGARPYEQYF. The full variable domain, rest sourced from reference TRBV19 and TRBJ2-7, is DGGITQSPKYLFRKEGQNVTLSCEQNLNHDAMYWYRQDPGQGLRLIYYSQIVNDFQKGDIAEGYSVSREKKESFPLTVTSAQKNPTAFYLCASSIYGARPYEQYFGPGTRLTVT.

V gene TRBV21-1 combines with J gene TRBJ1-2; whether TRBD1, the table's D call, matches the DNA was not checked. TRBV21-1 is annotated as a pseudogene. This CDR3 is built from 18 residues. In nucleotides, the CDR3 is TGTGCCAGCAGCAACTCAGATGACAGGGTCCGACCTAACTATGGCTACACCTTC. Its protein is CASSNSDDRVRPNYGYTF.

This chain uses TRBV14 with TRBJ2-4, with 12 bases lining up with TRBD2. The CDR3 length is 15 residues. Trimming removed 5 bases from V and 6 bases from J; junction bases left unmatched: 5. Germline V gives CDR1 SGHDN, CDR2 FVKESK. For the CDR3, the DNA is TGTGCCAGCAGCGAGTTGACTAGCGGGGGAAACATTCAGTACTTC. Protein sequence: CASSELTSGGNIQYF.

The J gene is TRBJ1-2, the V gene TRBV9; TRBD1 matches 7 bases. The CDR3 is 12 residues long. Losses at the gene ends were 8 bases for V and 8 bases for J; bases not matched to a gene: 9. Germline loops: CDR1 SGDLS, CDR2 YYNGEE. The CDR3 sequence is CASRSGGWGYTF. As DNA, the CDR3 is TGTGCCAGTAGATCAGGGGGTTGGGGCTACACCTTC.

The J gene is TRBJ2-7, the V gene TRBV27; either TRBD1 or TRBD2 may fit D (5 bases each). The V gene lost 6 bases and the J gene lost 2 bases, with 14 bases spanning the gap. This CDR3 is built from 14 residues. Germline CDR1 reads MNHEY; CDR2 reads SMNVEV (reference sequence). Here the CDR3 DNA reads TGTGCCAGCAGCGGGGCCAGGGCCGCCTACGAGCAGTACTTC. Translated: CASSGARAAYEQYF.

The CDR3 sequence is CASSQAGGVVDTQYF. CDR3 in DNA: TGCGCCAGCAGCCAAGCGGGCGGGGTTGTAGATACGCAGTATTTT. The rearrangement joins TRBV4-1 to TRBJ2-3; a possible D gene is TRBD2 (6 bases). The germline gives CDR1 MGHRA, CDR2 YSYEKL. CDR3 length: 15 amino acids. Trimming removed 1 base from V and 5 bases from J, with 13 bases in between.

This chain joins TRBV7-6 and TRBJ2-1; TRBD2 agrees at 10 bases. Per germline, CDR1 SGHVS and CDR2 FNYEAQ. The CDR3 length is 16 residues. V trimming: 5 bases; J trimming: 5 bases; junction bases outside the gene matches: 9. CDR3 in amino acids: CASSQDRLAGDNEQFF. CDR3 coding DNA: TGTGCCAGCAGCCAAGATAGGCTAGCGGGGGACAATGAGCAGTTCTTC.

This clone was recorded once. J is TRBJ1-1 and V is TRBV11-3, with D maybe TRBD1 (5 bases). V lost 0 bases to trimming and J lost 1 base, with 9 bases between them. The CDR3 loop spans 15 amino acids. The germline V gene has CDR1 SGHNT and CDR2 YENEEA. The CDR3 DNA reads TGTGCCAGCAGCTTAGACGGGCAGGGGAACACTGAAGCTTTCTTT. Encoded protein: CASSLDGQGNTEAFF.

About this clone itself: A read error may account for a junction end that differs from germline. V and J are TRBV9 and TRBJ1-3, with D unclear. The CDR3 is made up of 12 amino acids. The germline V gene has CDR1 SGDLS and CDR2 YYNGEE. Written as DNA, the CDR3 is TGTGCCAGCAGCGTAGTGGGAAGGGCCGAAACTTTT. Translating it yields CASSVVGRAETF.

The J gene is TRBJ2-1, the V gene TRBV4-1, with TRBD1 identical over 10 bases. Germline CDR1 reads MGHRA; CDR2 reads YSYEKL. The CDR3 is made up of 14 amino acids. J gave up 7 bases and V 8 bases, and 8 bases lay outside the gene matches. The CDR3 coding sequence is TGCGCCAGCGGTTTAGGACAGGGGGGGAATGAGCAGTTCTTC. Amino acid sequence: CASGLGQGGNEQFF.

The V and J genes are TRBV27 and TRBJ1-4, with D maybe TRBD1 (5 bases). The ends were cut back, 3 bases at V and 0 bases at J, with 11 bases in the middle. CDR1 and CDR2 from the germline V gene are MNHEY and SMNVEV (reference sequence). The CDR3 consists of 16 residues. The DNA of the CDR3 is TGTGCCAGCAGTTTGTCTGACAGCGCAACTAATGAAAAACTGTTTTTT. Amino acid sequence: CASSLSDSATNEKLFF.

This chain connects TRBV27 to TRBJ1-1, with D unclear. The CDR3 covers 14 residues. Trimming removed 1 base at V and 3 bases at J, with 9 bases between. The V gene's germline CDR1 is MNHEY and CDR2 SMNVEV (reference sequence). The chain's CDR3 is CASSLYPEDTEAFF. Here the CDR3 DNA reads TGTGCCAGCAGTTTATATCCGGAGGACACTGAAGCTTTCTTT.